A single sample is the source of the 8 T cell receptor beta chains below, sequenced in a study of blood T cell repertoires in COVID-19. Profiling relied on immunoSEQ multiplex PCR, and the TCRdb table lists in-frame clones only, not all of them. In the table there are about 210,000 clones, roughly nine tenths of which are singletons. Material: peripheral blood. These receptors were collected from a man aged 40-49 years with acute or convalescent COVID-19.

The rearrangement links TRBV5-4 to TRBJ2-7; 7 bases match TRBD1. Germline trimming cut 4 bases from V and 6 bases from J; bases unmatched to any gene: 10. CDR1 is SGHNT, CDR2 YYREEE, per germline (reference sequence). The CDR3 is 14 amino acids. CDR3 DNA: TGTGCCAGCAGCACAGGGGAGACCTCTAGCGAGCAGTACTTC. This translates into CASSTGETSSEQYF.

The CDR3 DNA sequence: TGTGCCAGCAGTTTTGTCCGGGGGGGCCGAGGGGATACGCAGTATTTT. This translates into CASSFVRGGRGDTQYF. The rearrangement links TRBV28 to TRBJ2-3; the match to TRBD2 covers 8 bases. The V segment lost 3 bases and the J segment 6 bases; nucleotides outside the gene matches: 11. From germline, CDR1 is MDHEN and CDR2 SYDVKM. CDR3 length: 16 residues.

The chain couples TRBV27 to TRBJ1-1, with TRBD1 as a possible D gene (5 bases). CDR3 length: 14 amino acids. The V gene lost 0 bases and the J gene lost 1 base, with 6 bases spanning the gap. The germline CDR1 and CDR2 sequences are MNHEY and SMNVEV (reference sequence). As DNA, the CDR3 is TGTGCCAGCAGTTTATCTCAGGGGAACACTGAAGCTTTCTTT. The encoded protein is CASSLSQGNTEAFF.

The chain has TRBV7-2 and TRBJ2-7; 9 nucleotides line up with TRBD1. The CDR3 totals 17 residues. CDR1 and CDR2 (germline): SGHTA, FQGNSA. The trim removed 1 base at V and 2 bases at J, leaving 9 bases unmatched. CDR3 in amino acids: CASSLVARDRVTYEQYF. The DNA of the CDR3 is TGTGCCAGCAGCTTAGTAGCCCGGGACAGGGTAACCTACGAGCAGTACTTC.

This rearrangement joins TRBV7-9 to TRBJ2-3; D is possibly TRBD2 (6 bases). This CDR3 has 17 amino acids. Germline lookup yields CDR1 SEHNR and CDR2 FQNEAQ (reference sequence). Between the trimmed V and J ends, which lost 4 bases and 1 base, there was a span of 18 bases. CDR3 bases: TGTGCCAGCAGCTCAACCCGACGTGGGGAGGGCACAGATACGCAGTATTTT. Translated, it gives CASSSTRRGEGTDTQYF.

The V call is TRBV14, the J call TRBJ2-1; 10 nucleotides agree with TRBD2. The germline gives CDR1 SGHDN, CDR2 FVKESK. With 4 bases clipped from V and 3 bases from J, the junction kept 3 bases outside the gene matches. The CDR3 is 15 amino acids. DNA for the CDR3: TGTGCCAGCAGCCCGGGACTAGCGATCTACAATGAGCAGTTCTTC. It yields the protein CASSPGLAIYNEQFF.

The chain combines TRBV10-3 with TRBJ2-1; a weak D match, TRBD2 (6 bases). The CDR3 runs to 15 residues. Germline-derived CDR1 and CDR2 are ENHRY and SYGVKD. V was pared by 6 bases and J by 6 bases, with 18 bases between. The CDR3 protein is CAIRGVERASNEQFF. The CDR3 DNA follows: TGTGCCATCAGGGGGGTGGAGCGGGCTTCCAATGAGCAGTTCTTC.

The chain uses TRBV19 and TRBJ2-7; 11 bases are a match to TRBD2. Germline values: CDR1 LNHDA, CDR2 SQIVND (reference sequence). J gave up 2 bases and V 9 bases, and 6 bases lay outside the gene matches. The CDR3 length is 14 residues. CDR3 residues: CASGVAGGAYEQYF. The DNA of the CDR3 is TGTGCCAGCGGGGTAGCGGGAGGGGCCTACGAGCAGTACTTC.